Listed below are T cell receptor beta chains from one sample, sequenced in a study of shared clonotypes between healthy human individuals. The data were produced by immunoSEQ multiplex PCR, yet TCRdb's version contains in-frame clones alone and is incomplete. This sample has about 980,000 clones; roughly 72% occur once, and the top ten carry approximately 1.5%. What was sequenced was memory CD4+ T cells sorted from blood. The receptors come from a man younger than 35 in good health. CDR3s include the opening cysteine and the closing phenylalanine or tryptophan. D genes are given only for firm matches. Not every row has a clone size; where given, it reads once, few, many or a size class.

D gene: TRBD2
J gene: TRBJ2-1
clone size: -
V gene: TRBV11-2
CDR3 protein: CASSLDGLAEEQFF
CDR3 DNA: TGTGCCAGCAGCTTAGACGGACTAGCGGAAGAGCAGTTCTTC

D gene: -
J gene: TRBJ1-4
clone size: -
V gene: TRBV4-1
CDR3 protein: CASSQDGFANEKLFF
CDR3 DNA: TGCGCCAGCAGCCAAGATGGTTTTGCTAATGAAAAACTGTTTTTT

D gene: TRBD2
J gene: TRBJ2-3
clone size: -
V gene: TRBV9
CDR3 protein: CASSVSPGTSGGPSTDTQYF
CDR3 DNA: TGTGCCAGCAGCGTGTCCCCCGGGACTAGCGGGGGGCCTAGCACAGATACGCAGTATTTT

D gene: TRBD2
J gene: TRBJ2-1
clone size: -
V gene: TRBV4-1
CDR3 protein: CATSFGLAGGRTSEQFF
CDR3 DNA: TGCGCCACCTCGTTCGGACTAGCGGGAGGGCGAACATCCGAGCAGTTCTTC

D gene: -
J gene: TRBJ2-7
clone size: once
V gene: TRBV4-1
CDR3 protein: CASSPWGGPYEQYF
CDR3 DNA: TGCGCCAGCAGCCCTTGGGGGGGCCCCTACGAGCAGTACTTC

D gene: TRBD1
J gene: TRBJ1-1
clone size: few
V gene: TRBV14
CDR3 protein: CASSHGQGGVNTEAFF
CDR3 DNA: TGTGCCAGCAGCCACGGACAGGGCGGGGTGAACACTGAAGCTTTCTTT

D gene: TRBD2
J gene: TRBJ2-3
clone size: -
V gene: TRBV5-5
CDR3 protein: CASSSTGGTDTQYF
CDR3 DNA: TGTGCCAGCAGCTCAACGGGGGGGACAGATACGCAGTATTTT

D gene: -
J gene: TRBJ1-3
clone size: -
V gene: TRBV6-1
CDR3 protein: CATTGRYSGNTIYF
CDR3 DNA: TGTGCCACTACTGGCAGGTACTCTGGAAACACCATATATTTT

D gene: TRBD1
J gene: TRBJ2-6
clone size: -
V gene: TRBV6-1
CDR3 protein: CASRGQYSGANVLTF
CDR3 DNA: TGTGCCAGCAGGGGACAGTACTCTGGGGCCAACGTCCTGACTTTC

D gene: -
J gene: TRBJ1-6
clone size: -
V gene: TRBV9
CDR3 protein: CASSLRDDSYNSPLHF
CDR3 DNA: TGTGCCAGCAGCCTCCGAGATGATTCCTATAATTCACCCCTCCACTTT

D gene: -
J gene: TRBJ2-7
clone size: -
V gene: TRBV5-4
CDR3 protein: CASSRPGSLGYEQYF
CDR3 DNA: TGTGCCAGCAGCCGCCCGGGCTCCCTGGGGTACGAGCAGTACTTC

D gene: -
J gene: TRBJ1-5
clone size: -
V gene: TRBV5-1
CDR3 protein: CASSLGGDQPQHF
CDR3 DNA: TGCGCCAGCAGCTTGGGTGGCGATCAGCCCCAGCATTTT

D gene: -
J gene: TRBJ1-2
clone size: -
V gene: TRBV2
CDR3 protein: CASSDGVGGRGYGYTF
CDR3 DNA: TGTGCCAGCAGTGATGGGGTGGGAGGGAGAGGGTATGGCTACACCTTC

D gene: -
J gene: TRBJ1-2
clone size: -
V gene: TRBV6-1
CDR3 protein: CASSDSRGSYGYTF
CDR3 DNA: TGTGCCAGCAGTGACTCCAGGGGCAGCTATGGCTACACCTTC

D gene: -
J gene: TRBJ1-6
clone size: -
V gene: TRBV18
CDR3 protein: CASSPSPIGAQSPLHF
CDR3 DNA: TGTGCCAGCTCACCGTCCCCTATCGGGGCGCAATCACCCCTCCACTTT

D gene: -
J gene: TRBJ2-3
clone size: -
V gene: TRBV4-1
CDR3 protein: CASSHTSRGVTFSTDTQYF
CDR3 DNA: TGCGCCAGCAGCCATACGTCCAGGGGAGTGACATTTAGCACAGATACGCAGTATTTT

D gene: TRBD2
J gene: TRBJ2-3
clone size: many
V gene: TRBV10-3
CDR3 protein: CAIRTSGDTQYF
CDR3 DNA: TGTGCCATCAGGACTAGCGGGGATACGCAGTATTTT

D gene: -
J gene: TRBJ1-5
clone size: -
V gene: TRBV2
CDR3 protein: CASKAGLSNQPQHF
CDR3 DNA: TGTGCCAGCAAGGCAGGGCTTAGCAATCAGCCCCAGCATTTT

D gene: -
J gene: TRBJ2-2
clone size: once
V gene: TRBV10-3
CDR3 protein: CAISEWSENTGELFF
CDR3 DNA: TGTGCCATCTCCGAGTGGTCAGAGAACACCGGGGAGCTGTTTTTT

D gene: -
J gene: TRBJ1-2
clone size: -
V gene: TRBV5-1
CDR3 protein: CASSLDPGGYGYTF
CDR3 DNA: TGCGCCAGCAGCTTGGATCCGGGTGGCTATGGCTACACCTTC

D gene: -
J gene: TRBJ1-5
clone size: -
V gene: TRBV6-6
CDR3 protein: CASSLDIYQPQHF
CDR3 DNA: TGTGCCAGCAGCTTGGACATCTATCAGCCCCAGCATTTT

D gene: -
J gene: TRBJ2-6
clone size: -
V gene: TRBV28
CDR3 protein: CASRTSGANVLTF
CDR3 DNA: TGTGCCAGCAGGACCTCTGGGGCCAACGTCCTGACTTTC

D gene: TRBD1
J gene: TRBJ1-2
clone size: -
V gene: TRBV4-3
CDR3 protein: CASRSDRGASGGYTF
CDR3 DNA: TGCGCCAGCAGGAGCGACAGGGGCGCTTCTGGGGGCTACACCTTC

D gene: TRBD2
J gene: TRBJ2-1
clone size: -
V gene: TRBV11-3
CDR3 protein: CASSLAGVTRGGKDNEQFF
CDR3 DNA: TGTGCCAGCAGCTTAGCGGGTGTGACAAGGGGAGGGAAGGACAATGAGCAGTTCTTC

D gene: TRBD1
J gene: TRBJ2-7
clone size: -
V gene: TRBV2
CDR3 protein: CASTSQGQGYEQYF
CDR3 DNA: TGTGCCAGCACCTCCCAGGGACAGGGCTACGAGCAGTACTTC

D gene: -
J gene: TRBJ2-7
clone size: many
V gene: TRBV5-1
CDR3 protein: CASSDSYEQYF
CDR3 DNA: TGCGCCAGCAGCGACAGCTACGAGCAGTACTTC

D gene: -
J gene: TRBJ1-1
clone size: -
V gene: TRBV19
CDR3 protein: CASSPQGSQSTEAFF
CDR3 DNA: TGTGCCAGTAGTCCTCAGGGGAGTCAGAGCACTGAAGCTTTCTTT

D gene: -
J gene: TRBJ2-1
clone size: -
V gene: TRBV4-1
CDR3 protein: CASSGTWNEQFF
CDR3 DNA: TGCGCCAGCAGCGGGACTTGGAATGAGCAGTTCTTC

D gene: -
J gene: TRBJ1-6
clone size: -
V gene: TRBV7-2
CDR3 protein: CASALRVEYNSPLHF
CDR3 DNA: TGTGCCAGCGCCCTTCGGGTCGAGTATAATTCACCCCTCCACTTT